This T cell receptor (beta chain) is from a study of OX40 agonist ivuxolimab in advanced cancers. Profiled with immunoSEQ multiplex PCR; TCRdb holds only in-frame clones, not every one. This table has 65,000 to 80,000 clones, approximately 84% appearing once. This clone was counted between two and nine times. V shed 0 bases and J shed 7 bases, with 13 bases lying between them. This CDR3 contains 16 residues. Germline loops: CDR1 LGHNA, CDR2 YSLEER. The sequence was collected from an adult with an advanced solid tumor such as melanoma, head and neck, liver or kidney cancer. The gene calls are TRBV4-3 and TRBJ1-6; D perhaps matches TRBD1 (6 bases). The material sequenced was CD4+ or CD8+ T cells sorted from blood, taken in a trial of the OX40 agonist ivuxolimab. The CDR3 DNA reads TGCGCCAGCAGCCAAGAAGTACGGACAGACAATTCACCCCTCCACTTT. Translating gives CASSQEVRTDNSPLHF.